This TCR beta chain was sequenced during a study of Ad26.COV2.S vaccination and SARS-CoV-2 variants. Study-level information: Ad26.COV2.S given intramuscularly, once or twice 56 days apart.

TCRdb's table, derived via immunoSEQ multiplex PCR, lists solely in-frame clones and lacks some. This sample has around 450,000 clones, with around nine tenths found just once. Specified treatment: 15 to 20 received Ad26.COV2.S at low or high dose, single or two shots; a few received placebo; per-sample allocation not given. Collection of samples fell on day 63 after the first vaccine or placebo injection. The length of the CDR3 is 13 residues. The V and J ends lost 2 bases and 5 bases, in that order; junction bases with no gene match: 2. Germline V gene sequence: CDR1 MNHEY, CDR2 SVGAGI. In its sample, this clone was seen a few times. Its specificity is unknown. Whole-study findings and limits: Assessments of TCR breadth and depth may have underestimated the total T cell responses. The breadth of spike-specific CD8+ and CD4+ T cell responses after vaccination was reportedly substantial.

The source was peripheral blood, collected in a trial of Ad26.COV2.S vaccine versus placebo. This sequence joins TRBV6-5 and TRBJ2-5; 7 nucleotides align to TRBD2. The clonotype was recovered from a person aged 18-60 years who received the Ad26.COV2.S COVID-19 vaccine or a placebo. The DNA for the CDR3 is TGTGCCAGCAGTTACGAGGGAGGGGAGACCCAGTACTTC. It is translated as CASSYEGGETQYF.